Detailed here is one TCR beta chain. The antigen it recognizes is unknown. Per-base qualities were not stored, and no clone one base away is much larger. The TCR beta CDR3 regions were amplified from the RNA transcripts. The TCR CDR3 was subjected to a first round of RT-PCR using the HTBI primer set and the Qiagen OneStep RT-PCR kit. Libraries were constructed in a second round of multiplex PCR, after which size selection and purification were performed. Sequencing of the libraries was done on an Illumina HiSeq2000 using paired-end 100 bp reads. On the authors' methods: SOAPnuke was used to process the raw data, with reads discarded if the reads contained adapters or uncalled bases, had a mean Phred below 15, or lacked an exact constant-primer or identifier match. COPE v1.2.5 was used to merge high-quality paired reads, and clonotypes were defined as unique nucleotide sequences. MiTCR v1.1 was used to align clonotypes to the IMGT TRBV, TRBD and TRBJ reference segments. Only V-J combinations with frequency above 0.0001, covering 99% to 99.2% of repertoires, were analysed. The TCS score was defined as the ratio of F50 (clonal expansion) to E x V (chaos), calculated using BLOSUM62-based TCRdist between CDR3 peptides within each V-J. Welch's t-statistics and random forest reduced 514 V-J features to 10 to 15, which were used in a naive Bayes classifier (R e1071). TCRdb itself trimmed the public reads at Q25 with fastp, ran MiXCR and retained productive beta chains. A single entry per CDR3 protein holds the most common genes and DNA from its merged rows. The V and J calls were not made by the authors but by TCRdb's processing. For this sample the table gives some 510,000 distinct CDR3 sequences, of which roughly 20% were detected only once. The ten largest clones take up more than 25% of the sample.

This record belongs to a study of T cells in Graves' hyperthyroidism and ophthalmopathy (dated by TCRdb to about 2019). The study in broad terms: Peripheral blood samples were taken at the time of initial diagnosis, prior to any treatment. To identify TCR V-J signatures that set the groups apart, the researchers used a discovery cohort of more than 95 patients, made up of 43 with Graves' ophthalmopathy and 55 to 65 with stable Graves' hyperthyroidism. An independent validation cohort of under 20 hyperthyroidism patients and over 15 patients who later progressed to ophthalmopathy tested prospective prediction of ophthalmopathy. The 100 discovery patients were divided at random into training and test sets in a 7:3 ratio. Thyroid tissue and blood T-cell repertoires from six Graves' hyperthyroidism patients were also compared in the study. After sampling, hyperthyroidism patients received methimazole starting at 30 mg daily, and ophthalmopathy patients received high-dose intravenous methylprednisolone. TCR Vbeta CDR3 sequencing of 120 to 150 peripheral blood samples (over 40 ophthalmopathy, around 80 hyperthyroidism and approximately 17 progressor patients) is reported in the paper.

Per the germline V gene, MDHEN is the CDR1 and SYDVKM is the CDR2. The CDR3 spans 16 residues, from the cysteine through the phenylalanine. The sequence is cut down to CDR3 DNA, 48 bases in frame from base 1. Compared with germline, V lacks 3 bases and J lacks 3 bases; bases without a gene match: 7. The paper's findings and limits, for the study overall: No statistical method was used to set the sample size in advance, and investigators knew the group allocation. In validation, the model predicted progression to ophthalmopathy with 60% to 71% sensitivity and 72% to 85% specificity, a median of 6.5 months before onset. Ophthalmopathy was separated from stable hyperthyroidism by a 13 V-J signature model, with 85% to 90% sensitivity and approximately 84% specificity obtained in cross-validation and 80%/75% obtained in testing. Blood samples also contained most of the expanded thyroid clonotypes (frequency above 0.001), which suggests that blood repertoires may reflect thyroid immune responses.

Stable Graves' hyperthyroidism was defined as no progression to ophthalmopathy during 18 months of follow-up. The hyperthyroidism patients were between 18 and 65 years old and newly diagnosed, with a disease duration of less than 2 months. The study excluded patients with uncontrolled infections, other autoimmune diseases, pregnancy or lactation. Clinical symptoms, serum thyroxine and TRAb, thyroid ultrasound, and orbital computed tomography formed the basis for the diagnoses. PBMCs were separated from 8 to 10 ml of fresh peripheral blood using Ficoll-Paque density gradient centrifugation. Total RNA was extracted with Trizol reagent, and quality was checked on an Agilent 2100 Bioanalyzer.

The V and J segments used are TRBV28 and TRBJ2-7, with TRBD1 identical over 11 junction bases. This TCR derives from a man aged 18-30 years with Graves' hyperthyroidism. Sequencing was carried out using blood. The DNA is TGTGCCAGCAGTTTGCACCGGGACAGGGGGTTCTACGAGCAGTACTTC. This is translated as CASSLHRDRGFYEQYF.